The next 12 T cell receptor beta chains were all read from a single sample in a study of shared clonotypes between healthy human individuals. Sequencing was performed with immunoSEQ multiplex PCR; in TCRdb, only in-frame clones are kept and a portion is missing. The table records 950,000 to 1,100,000 clones, around 75% of them present only once. The source material was memory CD4+ T cells sorted from blood. Specified subset: CD45RA-negative fraction. The receptors shown here come from a man aged 18 to 35 in good health.

This clone was seen more than once but under ten times. The rearrangement joins TRBV5-1 to TRBJ2-3, with TRBD1 matching 9 bases. Unmatched junction bases numbered 7, after V lost 4 bases and J lost 4 bases. Per the germline V gene, CDR1 is SGHRS and CDR2 is YFSETQ. The CDR3 is made up of 15 amino acids. CDR3 amino acids: CASSLRDRESDTQYF. The CDR3, as DNA: TGCGCCAGCAGCCTTCGGGACAGGGAATCAGATACGCAGTATTTT.

The chain is built from TRBV6-6 and TRBJ2-1, with 8 bases lining up with TRBD2. Germline V gene data show CDR1 as MNHNY and CDR2 as SVGAGI (reference sequence). The trim removed 7 bases at V and 0 bases at J, leaving 5 bases unmatched. This CDR3 has 15 amino acids. The CDR3 region is CASTMGTSSYNEQFF. The CDR3 DNA reads TGTGCCAGCACCATGGGGACTAGCTCCTACAATGAGCAGTTCTTC.

The table lists this clone with a count of one. The genes are TRBV5-6 and TRBJ1-1; D is uncertain. Trimming pared 3 bases from V and 4 bases from J, leaving 19 bases between. CDR1 and CDR2 from the germline V gene are SGHDT and YYEEEE. This CDR3 region has 16 residues. The CDR3 sequence is CASSSGMGLSGTEAFF. As DNA, the CDR3 is TGTGCCAGCAGCTCCGGAATGGGTTTGTCCGGCACTGAAGCTTTCTTT.

The chain joins TRBV18 to TRBJ2-2, with 8 bases lining up with TRBD1. The junction had 2 bases not matched to a gene; V was cut back by 4 bases and J by 4 bases. The CDR3 has 14 residues. The germline V gene has CDR1 KGHSH and CDR2 LQKENI. The CDR3 DNA follows: TGTGCCAGCTCACGACAGGGGAGCACCGGGGAGCTGTTTTTT. It yields the protein CASSRQGSTGELFF.

The V gene is TRBV5-1, the J gene TRBJ1-4; D remains ambiguous. Between the trimmed V and J ends, which lost 0 bases and 1 base, there was a span of 10 bases. CDR1 SGHRS and CDR2 YFSETQ come from the germline V gene. This CDR3 has 16 amino acids. CDR3 DNA sequence: TGCGCCAGCAGCTTGGGACCAGCAGGAACTAATGAAAAACTGTTTTTT. Protein product: CASSLGPAGTNEKLFF.

V and J are TRBV5-1 and TRBJ2-5; D might be TRBD1 (5 bases). The CDR3 totals 14 residues. Deletions cut 4 bases from V and 6 bases from J, with 16 bases between. The germline gives CDR1 SGHRS, CDR2 YFSETQ. For the CDR3, the DNA is TGCGCCAGCAGCCTCACACAGGCGCTCCAGACCCAGTACTTC. Residues: CASSLTQALQTQYF.

This chain connects TRBV18 to TRBJ1-6; D is ambiguous. CDR1 is KGHSH, CDR2 LQKENI, per germline. Trimming removed 0 bases at V and 13 bases at J, with 16 bases between. The CDR3 runs to 15 residues. This CDR3 reads CASSPPNGQASPLHF. CDR3 nucleotide sequence: TGTGCCAGCTCACCACCGAACGGCCAAGCGTCCCCCCTCCACTTT.

The chain carries TRBV5-5 and TRBJ1-5, with D uncertain. CDR1 and CDR2 from the germline V gene are SGHKS and YYEKEE (reference sequence). Trimming pared 0 bases from V and 4 bases from J, leaving 20 bases between. The CDR3 has 18 residues. The CDR3, as DNA: TGTGCCAGCAGCTTGGACGTTCGTATGGGGAGACAAAATCAGCCCCAGCATTTT. Translation gives CASSLDVRMGRQNQPQHF.

The chain uses TRBV28 and TRBJ2-2; weak D call: TRBD2 (5 bases). Germline CDR1 MDHEN, CDR2 SYDVKM. This CDR3 comprises 15 residues. With 4 bases removed from V and 2 bases from J, the gap between germline ends came to 11 bases. Here the CDR3 reads CASSSPGVNTGELFF. The CDR3, as DNA: TGTGCCAGCAGTTCCCCCGGGGTAAACACCGGGGAGCTGTTTTTT.

Written as DNA, the CDR3 is TGTGCCAGCAGCTTAATATGGGGCCCCCAAGAGACCCAGTACTTC. This encodes CASSLIWGPQETQYF. The chain couples TRBV7-3 to TRBJ2-5; D perhaps matches TRBD1 (5 bases). The ends were cut back, 1 base at V and 1 base at J, with 10 bases in the middle. The CDR3 loop spans 15 amino acids. The V gene's germline CDR1 is SGHTA and CDR2 FQGTGA.

CDR3 bases: TGTGCCAGCAGCTTGTTCGTAGGGGGTTCCTACAATGAGCAGTTCTTC. Encoded protein: CASSLFVGGSYNEQFF. The gene calls are TRBV5-6 and TRBJ2-1; maybe TRBD1 (6 bases). Germline V lookup: CDR1 SGHDT, CDR2 YYEEEE. This CDR3 is built from 16 residues. V was clipped by 1 base and J by 1 base, with 12 bases between them.

The chain joins TRBV18 to TRBJ2-1; D possibly corresponds to TRBD2 (5 bases). Germline loops: CDR1 KGHSH, CDR2 LQKENI. V dropped 2 bases and J dropped 0 bases, with 8 bases sitting between them. The CDR3 is 15 amino acids. This CDR3 reads CASSPVRASYNEQFF. CDR3 bases: TGTGCCAGCTCACCAGTGAGGGCCTCCTACAATGAGCAGTTCTTC.